The 11 T cell receptor beta chains in this list originate from one sample, sequenced in a study of T cell repertoires in cytomegalovirus infection (dated by TCRdb to the late 2010s). The treatment or condition label, as the study defines it: in vitro stimulation with specific CMV peptide epitopes to enrich CMV-specific T cells. These receptors lack a known antigen. TCRdb shows the sequencer as Illumina HiSeq 1500. TCRdb trimmed the raw reads at Q25, called clones with MiXCR and kept productive beta chains. Every distinct CDR3 protein forms one entry, paired with its most common genes and DNA. Present in this sample are about 770,000 distinct CDR3 sequences, about 29% of which were seen just once. Over 10% of the sample rests with the top ten. The specimen comprised cultured CD8+ T cells from PBMCs, sampled from culture after CMV antigen stimulation. The origin of the receptors is a human donor in good health (CMV status not recorded). Some clones in this sample may be carry-over from other donors' samples.

The chain combines TRBV7-9 with TRBJ2-7; D gene uncertain. Trimming cost V 5 bases and J 0 bases, with 8 bases left between them. Germline values: CDR1 SEHNR, CDR2 FQNEAQ (reference sequence). There are 13 residues in the CDR3. The CDR3 loop reads CASSLVVSYEQYF. The CDR3 DNA is TGTGCCAGCAGCCTTGTGGTCTCCTACGAGCAGTACTTC.

This clonotype appeared a few times. The J gene is TRBJ1-5, the V gene TRBV3-1; D gene unclear. CDR3 length equals 16 residues. Germline V lookup: CDR1 LGHDT, CDR2 YNNKEL (reference sequence). V lost 1 base and J lost 0, with 10 bases in between. CDR3 in DNA: TGTGCCAGCAGCCAAGGGCATCCGTATAGCAATCAGCCCCAGCATTTT. Translated: CASSQGHPYSNQPQHF. Full variable domain (rest looked up from reference TRBV3-1 and TRBJ1-5): DTAVSQTPKYLVTQMGNDKSIKCEQNLGHDTMYWYKQDSKKFLKIMFSYNNKELIINETVPNRFSPKSPDKAHLNLHINSLELGDSAVYFCASSQGHPYSNQPQHFGDGTRLSIL.

This chain connects TRBV9 to TRBJ2-2; tentatively, D is TRBD1 or TRBD2 (6 bases each). The germline V and J ends were trimmed by 3 bases and 0 bases, with 15 bases remaining between them. The CDR3 is 17 amino acids. Per the germline V gene, CDR1 is SGDLS and CDR2 is YYNGEE. In DNA, the CDR3 is TGTGCCAGCAGCGCCTCGGTGGGGGGCCCGAACACCGGGGAGCTGTTTTTT. It encodes CASSASVGGPNTGELFF.

The CDR3 sequence is CASSFTGGEGTQYF. The CDR3 DNA is TGTGCCAGCAGTTTCACAGGGGGCGAAGGGACCCAGTACTTC. The rearrangement links TRBV6-5 to TRBJ2-5, with 9 bases matching TRBD1. The germline V gene encodes CDR1 MNHEY and CDR2 SVGAGI. J was trimmed by 7 bases and V by 4 bases; bases with no gene match: 7. The CDR3 spans 14 residues.

The V and J genes are TRBV11-2 and TRBJ2-2; D remains unclear. The CDR3 has 11 amino acids. Trimming shortened V by 10 bases and J by 5 bases, and 8 bases separated the two germline ends. CDR1 and CDR2 (germline): SGHAT, FQNNGV. The chain's CDR3 is CATIQTGELFF. Written as DNA, the CDR3 is TGTGCCACCATACAAACCGGGGAGCTGTTTTTT.

This clonotype has more than one count but fewer than ten. The chain is built from TRBV28 and TRBJ1-5; the D gene is possibly TRBD1 (5 bases). Per the germline V gene, CDR1 is MDHEN and CDR2 is SYDVKM. There are 11 residues in the CDR3. V was shortened by 8 bases and J by 13 bases, with 15 bases between the two germline ends. CDR3 in amino acids: CASRDQGLQHF. CDR3 DNA sequence: TGTGCCAGCCGAGACCAGGGACTACAGCATTTT.

V and J are TRBV7-2 and TRBJ2-3; D gene unclear. Trimming shortened V by 0 bases and J by 4 bases, and 11 bases separated the two germline ends. The CDR3 is 15 amino acids. Per the germline V gene, CDR1 is SGHTA and CDR2 is FQGNSA. Written as DNA, the CDR3 is TGTGCCAGCAGCTTAGCGCTCGGGCAGGCAGATACGCAGTATTTT. It translates to CASSLALGQADTQYF. Full variable domain (remainder filled in from reference TRBV7-2 and TRBJ2-3): GAGVSQSPSNKVTEKGKDVELRCDPISGHTALYWYRQSLGQGLEFLIYFQGNSAPDKSGLPSDRFSAERTGGSVSTLTIQRTQQEDSAVYLCASSLALGQADTQYFGPGTRLTVL.

The genes are TRBV11-1 and TRBJ2-1; D is perhaps TRBD1 or TRBD2 (5 bases each). The ends were cut back, 5 bases at V and 2 bases at J, with 13 bases in the middle. This CDR3 spans 15 amino acids. Germline values: CDR1 SGHAT, CDR2 FQDESV (reference sequence). The CDR3 sequence: CASSTGTSPYNEQFF. The CDR3 region has the DNA TGTGCCAGCAGCACCGGGACGTCGCCCTACAATGAGCAGTTCTTC.

This clonotype was seen many times. The V call is TRBV10-2, the J call TRBJ2-6; D gene ambiguous. The germline CDR1 and CDR2 sequences are WSHSY and SAAADI. The CDR3 runs to 15 residues. Trimming took off 5 bases at V and 3 bases at J, with 11 bases between the two ends. The CDR3 reads CASSKDVFGANVLTF. In nucleotides, the CDR3 is TGCGCCAGCAGTAAGGACGTCTTTGGGGCCAACGTCCTGACTTTC.

This clonotype showed up just a few times. DNA of the CDR3: TGTGCCAGCTCACCAGAGGGATTCTCCTACAATGAGCAGTTCTTC. This gives the protein CASSPEGFSYNEQFF. This chain links TRBV18 with TRBJ2-1; D is perhaps TRBD2 (5 bases). V dropped 2 bases and J dropped 0 bases, with 8 bases sitting between them. Germline loops: CDR1 KGHSH, CDR2 LQKENI. This CDR3 comprises 15 residues.

The chain is built from TRBV4-2 and TRBJ2-1; 8 positions match TRBD2. The J segment lost 0 bases and the V segment lost 4 bases, leaving 2 bases of the junction unmatched. This CDR3 comprises 15 residues. Germline V gene sequence: CDR1 LGHNA, CDR2 YNFKEQ. The CDR3 DNA follows: TGTGCCAGCAGCCTCGGGGGGGACTCCTACAATGAGCAGTTCTTC. This encodes CASSLGGDSYNEQFF.